The TCR beta chain described here comes from a study of shared clonotypes between healthy human individuals. Study-wide points: Read depth was anticipated to influence clonotype sharing among donors. Only blood was sampled, and tissue TCR repertoires likely differ from blood ones. At large depth, rarefaction still showed sorted-subset sequencing to be incomplete.

At the deep level, the assay was run. The table came from immunoSEQ multiplex PCR; TCRdb's copy has only in-frame clones and leaves some out. The sample includes around 2.5 million clones, 80% to 95% of them seen just once. A note on this clone: Antigen specificity is unknown.

This CDR3 is built from 19 residues. CDR1 and CDR2 from the germline V gene are MDHEN and SYDVKM. J lost 2 bases, V lost 6 bases, and 17 bases had no gene match. The clonotype was recovered from a man in his late teens or twenties in good health. Some clones in this sample may be carry-over from other donors' samples. The sequenced material came from naive CD4+ T cells from PBMCs. Sample subset: CD45RA+ positively selected. V gene TRBV28 combines with J gene TRBJ2-7; 12 bases line up with TRBD2. The CDR3 sequence is CASRPRSLAGGKTTYEQYF. The CDR3, as DNA: TGTGCCAGCAGACCAAGGTCACTAGCGGGAGGCAAAACCACCTACGAGCAGTACTTC.